The sequence of this TCR beta chain was determined in a study of blood T cell repertoires in COVID-19. Produced via immunoSEQ multiplex PCR; TCRdb's table is partial and in-frame only. The sample lists 150,000 or so clones, around 85% occurring once. Per germline, CDR1 SGHTA and CDR2 FQGNSA. V was trimmed by 5 bases and J by 3 bases, leaving 11 bases between them. This CDR3 region has 15 residues. The TCR originated in a woman older than 75 with acute or convalescent COVID-19. Sequencing was done on a sample of peripheral blood. The chain combines TRBV7-2 with TRBJ1-6, with D possibly TRBD1 on 6 matching bases. CDR3 sequence (DNA): TGTGCCAGCAGCGTACAGGGTGACTATAATTCACCCCTCCACTTT. It translates to CASSVQGDYNSPLHF.